One T cell receptor beta chain is described in this entry. This sample is drawn from a study of cytomegalovirus exposure and HLA in healthy donors. Study information: Of the donors genotyped, several hundred in all, 65% to 90% fell in the Caucasian-associated ancestry cluster.

J was trimmed by 2 bases and V by 4 bases; bases with no gene match: 6. The CDR3 contains 15 residues. Germline CDR1 and CDR2: SGHRS and YFSETQ. PCR involved 60 Vbeta and 13 Jbeta primers. The method was immunoSEQ multiplex PCR; TCRdb's version includes in-frame clones alone and lacks a portion of them. The sample includes roughly 100,000 clones. The chain links TRBV5-1 to TRBJ2-3; 8 bases align to TRBD1. The TCR originated in a man aged 35 to 55 in good health and CMV-seronegative. The sequenced sample was PBMCs. The CDR3 is CASSAGQGFTDTQYF. CDR3 coding DNA: TGCGCCAGCAGCGCTGGACAGGGCTTCACAGATACGCAGTATTTT.